The rows below give T cell receptor beta chains drawn from one sample of a study of shared clonotypes between healthy human individuals. Sequencing used immunoSEQ multiplex PCR; TCRdb keeps in-frame clones, though not all of them. Here the sample spans 450,000 to 500,000 clones, 79% being singletons. Sequenced: PBMCs. The receptor source for this set is a woman in her forties in good health. Some clones in this sample may be carry-over from other donors' samples. Both conserved end residues are part of each CDR3. The order of the fields is clone size, V gene, D gene, J gene, CDR3 DNA, CDR3 protein. The D gene is left open where the match is weak. Clone size is given for some rows only: seen once, a few or many times, or a class if the clone is expanded.

>NA|TRBV10-3|TRBD2|TRBJ2-1
TGTGCCATCAGTGAATCGACTAGCGGGGTATACAATGAGCAGTTCTTC
CAISESTSGVYNEQFF
>NA|TRBV28|NA|TRBJ2-1
TGTGCCAGCAGTTCCAGGAGGAGCTCCTACAATGAGCAGTTCTTC
CASSSRRSSYNEQFF
>NA|TRBV5-4|NA|TRBJ1-4
TGTGCCAGCAGCTTGGGGGGTTCAGAAGAAAAACTGTTTTTT
CASSLGGSEEKLFF
>NA|TRBV6-1|TRBD1|TRBJ2-1
TGTGCCAGCAGTGAACTCAGGGGGCCCGTAGGATACAATGAGCAGTTCTTC
CASSELRGPVGYNEQFF
>NA|TRBV6-1|NA|TRBJ1-2
TGTGCCAGCAGGATCAGAGATGGCTACACCTTC
CASRIRDGYTF
>NA|TRBV5-1|NA|TRBJ1-1
TGCGCCAGCAGCCCCGTAGGCACTGAAGCTTTCTTT
CASSPVGTEAFF
>NA|TRBV6-1|NA|TRBJ1-1
TGTGCCAGCAGAATACCCCTAGGGAACACTGAAGCTTTCTTT
CASRIPLGNTEAFF
>NA|TRBV30|TRBD1|TRBJ2-5
TGTGCCTGGCGCGGGACAGGGGGCTTTGAGACCCAGTACTTC
CAWRGTGGFETQYF
>once|TRBV7-8|NA|TRBJ1-2
TGTGCCAGCAGCCGGATGGTAGGGGGCTACACCTTC
CASSRMVGGYTF
>NA|TRBV28|NA|TRBJ1-2
TGTGCCAGCCGGTTGGTGGGCATTTATAACTATGGCTACACCTTC
CASRLVGIYNYGYTF
>NA|TRBV7-2|TRBD2|TRBJ2-2
TGTGCCAGCAGCTTAGCCACTAGCGGGAGTTCCGGGGAGCTGTTTTTT
CASSLATSGSSGELFF
>NA|TRBV6-4|TRBD2|TRBJ2-7
TGTGCCAGCAGTACTAGCGGGAGACTCTACGAGCAGTACTTC
CASSTSGRLYEQYF
>NA|TRBV6-4|NA|TRBJ1-4
TGTGCCAGCAGTGAAGGCACGGTAGAAGTTGAAAAACTGTTTTTT
CASSEGTVEVEKLFF
>NA|TRBV30|NA|TRBJ2-5
TGTGCCTGGAGCCCCGGATTGGGGGGAGAGACCCAGTACTTC
CAWSPGLGGETQYF
>once|TRBV5-1|TRBD1|TRBJ2-7
TGCGCCAGCAGCTCCCACAGGGGATCCTACGAGCAGTACTTC
CASSSHRGSYEQYF
>once|TRBV13|TRBD1|TRBJ1-3
TGTGCCAGCAGCTCGACAGGGGGCCGAAACACCATATATTTT
CASSSTGGRNTIYF
>NA|TRBV4-1|NA|TRBJ2-1
TGCGCCAGCAGCCAAGCGGGAGTAGTCCATGAGCAGTTCTTC
CASSQAGVVHEQFF
>NA|TRBV14|NA|TRBJ2-6
TGTGCCAGCAGCCAGACACTGGACTCTGGGGCCAACGTCCTGACTTTC
CASSQTLDSGANVLTF
>many|TRBV9|TRBD1|TRBJ2-7
TGTGCCAGCAGCGTACGGGACAGTAAGACTTACGAGCAGTACTTC
CASSVRDSKTYEQYF
>NA|TRBV6-1|TRBD2|TRBJ2-7
TGTGCCAGCAGGCGGAGGGAGGGCATTGCCTACGAGCAGTACTTC
CASRRREGIAYEQYF
>NA|TRBV9|NA|TRBJ2-7
TGTGCCAGCAGCCCTGGTGGGGCCGAGCAGTACTTC
CASSPGGAEQYF
>NA|TRBV28|NA|TRBJ2-7
TGTGCCAGCAGTCCCCACTCCTACGAGCAGTACTTC
CASSPHSYEQYF
>NA|TRBV7-3|NA|TRBJ1-1
TGTGCCAGCAGCTTCGGGGGTAGGGGCACTGAAGCTTTCTTT
CASSFGGRGTEAFF
>NA|TRBV14|NA|TRBJ1-3
TGTGCCAGCAGCCGAAGACTGGCAGAGACTGGAAACACCATATATTTT
CASSRRLAETGNTIYF
>NA|TRBV11-2|TRBD1|TRBJ2-5
TGTGCCAGCAGCTGGGGACAGGGGGGGGAGACCCAGTACTTC
CASSWGQGGETQYF
>NA|TRBV10-3|TRBD1|TRBJ1-1
TGTGCCATCAGTGCGGGACAGGGGAACACTGAAGCTTTCTTT
CAISAGQGNTEAFF
>NA|TRBV2|TRBD1|TRBJ2-2
TGTGCCAGCGGGGACAGCGGGGAGCTGTTTTTT
CASGDSGELFF
>NA|TRBV19|NA|TRBJ1-5
TGTGCCAGTAGTATCTCGGGAGGTGGCAATCAGCCCCAGCATTTT
CASSISGGGNQPQHF
>NA|TRBV7-3|NA|TRBJ2-1
TGTGCCAGCAGCATTAGACAAGCGGGCGAGCAGTTCTTC
CASSIRQAGEQFF
>few|TRBV29-1|NA|TRBJ1-1
TGCAGCGTGGGGGGACTGAACACTGAAGCTTTCTTT
CSVGGLNTEAFF
>NA|TRBV7-2|NA|TRBJ2-1
TGTGCCAGCAGCTCGGAGGGGGGGAATGTGCAGTTCTTC
CASSSEGGNVQFF
>once|TRBV6-5|NA|TRBJ2-3
TGTGCCAGCAGTTATAACCCCAGGGGTGATACGCAGTATTTT
CASSYNPRGDTQYF
>NA|TRBV30|TRBD1|TRBJ2-5
TGTGCCTGGTCCTTGGGGGGACAGGGGGCGCGAGAGACCCAGTACTTC
CAWSLGGQGARETQYF
>few|TRBV29-1|NA|TRBJ1-4
TGCAGCGCCACGTGGGGGGGGGATGAAAAACTGTTTTTT
CSATWGGDEKLFF
>NA|TRBV5-4|NA|TRBJ2-7
TGTGCCAGCAGCTTGAGGAGGCCCCAAGCCCACGAGCAGTACTTC
CASSLRRPQAHEQYF
>NA|TRBV7-8|TRBD2|TRBJ2-1
TGTGCCAGCAGCACGCATCTAGCCGCGGGAGTCGAGAATGAGCAGTTCTTC
CASSTHLAAGVENEQFF
>once|TRBV10-1|TRBD1|TRBJ1-1
TGCGCCAGCAGCCGACAGGGAAAGGGCACTGAAGCTTTCTTT
CASSRQGKGTEAFF
>once|TRBV7-9|TRBD2|TRBJ2-1
TGTGCCAGCAGCCAAGGGGCGGGAGGTTGGGAGCAGTTCTTC
CASSQGAGGWEQFF
>NA|TRBV2|TRBD1|TRBJ1-5
TGTGCCAGCAGTGAGTGGACAGGAGAACAGCCCCAGCATTTT
CASSEWTGEQPQHF
>NA|TRBV7-9|NA|TRBJ2-4
TGTGCCAGCAGCTTAATTGGCCTAGCCACAAACATTCAGTACTTC
CASSLIGLATNIQYF
>NA|TRBV27|TRBD2|TRBJ2-7
TGTGCCAGCACCAAACTAGCGGGATCCTACGAGCAGTACTTC
CASTKLAGSYEQYF
>NA|TRBV5-1|NA|TRBJ2-1
TGCGCCAGCAGCTTGGAGGGAGCGCGTGAGCAGTTCTTC
CASSLEGAREQFF
>NA|TRBV28|NA|TRBJ1-1
TGTGCCAGCAGTCCTGCCGGAGGGGGCACTGAAGCTTTCTTT
CASSPAGGGTEAFF
>NA|TRBV5-1|NA|TRBJ2-7
TGCGCCAGCGCCCTGGAGGCGGGACTCGACGAGCAGTACTTC
CASALEAGLDEQYF
>NA|TRBV18|TRBD2|TRBJ2-4
TGTGCCAGCTCACCACCGGGTCTAGCGGGATTGAACATTCAGTACTTC
CASSPPGLAGLNIQYF
>NA|TRBV6-5|TRBD1|TRBJ2-4
TGTGCCAGCAGTCCACAGGGGCGGGACATTCAGTACTTC
CASSPQGRDIQYF
>NA|TRBV5-8|TRBD1|TRBJ1-6
TGTGCCAGCAGCCTTCTCGAGGGGGCGATTGTGATCTCACCCCTCCACTTT
CASSLLEGAIVISPLHF
>NA|TRBV11-2|NA|TRBJ1-6
TGTGCCAGCAGCACCGGGACGGTGAATTCACCCCTCCACTTT
CASSTGTVNSPLHF
>NA|TRBV5-5|NA|TRBJ2-7
TGTGCCAGCACCCCGAGATCAAGCTCCTACGAGCAGTACTTC
CASTPRSSSYEQYF
>NA|TRBV29-1|NA|TRBJ1-5
TGCAGCGTTGAATGCGGCAGCCATAGCAATCAGCCCCAGCATTTT
CSVECGSHSNQPQHF
>once|TRBV6-6|NA|TRBJ1-6
TGTGCCAGCAGCATGGGGAATTCACCCCTCCACTTT
CASSMGNSPLHF
>NA|TRBV19|TRBD1|TRBJ1-2
TGTGCCAGTAGTCAAGGACAGGGGGCGGGCTATGGCTACACCTTC
CASSQGQGAGYGYTF
>few|TRBV5-1|TRBD2|TRBJ2-5
TGCGCCAGCAGCTTGGTAGCGGGAGTGGAGACCCAGTACTTC
CASSLVAGVETQYF
>NA|TRBV7-2|NA|TRBJ2-4
TGTGCCAGCAGCTTACTGCAGGGTAACATTCAGTACTTC
CASSLLQGNIQYF
>NA|TRBV10-3|NA|TRBJ2-7
TGTGCCATCAGTATGAAAAAAACTAGCAGCTACGAGCAGTACTTC
CAISMKKTSSYEQYF